This T cell receptor (beta chain) was sequenced in a study of CXCR3-negative and CXCR3-positive naive CD8 T cells. General observations from the study: Comparison of naive subsets found surface CD5 to be comparable, and TCR strength was inferred on the basis of TRB CDR3 properties. For memory CD8+ cells diversity was much lower, but both naive subsets had comparably high diversity. Similar TRBV-TRBJ usage characterized naive CXCR3-negative and CXCR3-positive cells; memory cells differed.

Each CD8+ T cell subset was sorted in triplicate, 300,000 cells each. As to this clonotype: Its target is unknown.

The germline gives CDR1 SGHVS, CDR2 FNYEAQ. The CDR3 has 17 amino acids. The authors made the TRB cDNA libraries by 5' RACE using UMI labels. One entry per CDR3 protein, without DNA, is what TCRdb gives after re-calling the 5' RACE reads. The listing contains nearly 45,000 distinct CDR3 sequences. This chain connects TRBV7-6 to TRBJ1-3; TCRdb calls TRBD1, which cannot be checked without DNA. The source of this sequence is a human donor in good health. Some clones in this sample may be carry-over from other donors' samples. The sequencing sample was made of memory CD8+ T cells from blood. CDR3: CASSREPGQHSGNTIYF. The whole variable domain, remainder taken from reference TRBV7-6 and TRBJ1-3, is GAGVSQSPRYKVTKRGQDVALRCDPISGHVSLYWYRQALGQGPEFLTYFNYEAQQDKSGLPNDRFSAERPEGSISTLTIQRTEQRDSAMYRCASSREPGQHSGNTIYFGEGSWLTVV.